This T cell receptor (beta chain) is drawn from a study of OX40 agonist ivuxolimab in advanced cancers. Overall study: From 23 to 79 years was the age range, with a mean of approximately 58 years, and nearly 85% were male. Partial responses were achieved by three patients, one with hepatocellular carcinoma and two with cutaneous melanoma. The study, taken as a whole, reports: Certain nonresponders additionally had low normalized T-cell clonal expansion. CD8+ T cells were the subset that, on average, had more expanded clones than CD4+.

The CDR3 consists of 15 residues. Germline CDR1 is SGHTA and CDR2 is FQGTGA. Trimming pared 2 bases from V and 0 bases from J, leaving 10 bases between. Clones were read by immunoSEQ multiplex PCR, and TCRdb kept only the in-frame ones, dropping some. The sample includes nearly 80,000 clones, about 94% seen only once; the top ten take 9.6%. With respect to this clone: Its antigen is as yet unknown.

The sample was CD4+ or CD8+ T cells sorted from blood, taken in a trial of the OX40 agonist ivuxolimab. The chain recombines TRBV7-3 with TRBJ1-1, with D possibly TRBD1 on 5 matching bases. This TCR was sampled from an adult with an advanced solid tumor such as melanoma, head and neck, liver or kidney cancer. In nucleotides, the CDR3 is TGTGCCAGCAGCTTAGGGGCAGGGATGAACACTGAAGCTTTCTTT. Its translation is CASSLGAGMNTEAFF. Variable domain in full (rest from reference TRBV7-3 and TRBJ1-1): GAGVSQTPSNKVTEKGKYVELRCDPISGHTALYWYRQSLGQGPEFLIYFQGTGAADDSGLPNDRFFAVRPEGSVSTLKIQRTERGDSAVYLCASSLGAGMNTEAFFGQGTRLTVV.